This T cell receptor (beta chain) was retrieved from a study of T cells in Graves' hyperthyroidism and ophthalmopathy. TCR beta CDR3 regions were amplified from RNA. HTBI primers were the set used in a first-round RT-PCR of the TCR CDR3. TCRdb reprocessed the multiplex PCR reads with MiXCR, giving one entry per CDR3 protein. This sample has 600,000 to 700,000 distinct CDR3 sequences, with about 45% found just once. Germline V gives CDR1 DFQATT, CDR2 SNEGSKA (reference sequence). The CDR3 spans 13 residues. Those patients with uncontrolled infection, other autoimmune disease, pregnancy or lactation were excluded.

The chain combines TRBV20-1 with TRBJ2-7, with 7 bases that match TRBD2. The receptor's source is an adult man with Graves' disease, either hyperthyroidism or ophthalmopathy (not recorded which). The sequenced sample was peripheral blood or thyroid tissue (not recorded which). The CDR3 coding sequence is TGCTCTGTGATAGGCGGCGGGGGCTACGAGCAGTACTTC. This codes for CSVIGGGGYEQYF.